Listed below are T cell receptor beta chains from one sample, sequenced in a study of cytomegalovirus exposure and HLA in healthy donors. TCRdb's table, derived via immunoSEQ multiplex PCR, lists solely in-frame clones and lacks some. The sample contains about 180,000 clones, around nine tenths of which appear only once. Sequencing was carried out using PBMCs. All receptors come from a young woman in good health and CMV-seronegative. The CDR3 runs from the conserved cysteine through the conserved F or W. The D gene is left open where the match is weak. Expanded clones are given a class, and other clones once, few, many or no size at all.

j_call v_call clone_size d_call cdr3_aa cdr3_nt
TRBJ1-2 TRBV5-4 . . CASRERGGAYGYTF TGTGCCAGCAGGGAGAGGGGGGGCGCTTATGGCTACACCTTC
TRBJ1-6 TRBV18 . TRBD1 CASSPLDRGSPLHF TGTGCCAGCTCACCACTAGACAGGGGGTCACCCCTCCACTTT
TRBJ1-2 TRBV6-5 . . CASSAPGVNYGYTF TGTGCCAGCAGCGCCCCGGGGGTGAACTATGGCTACACCTTC
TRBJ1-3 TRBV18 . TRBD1 CASSATGDDTIYF TGTGCCAGCTCCGCCACAGGGGATGACACCATATATTTT
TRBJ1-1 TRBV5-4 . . CASSSSEGVTEAFF TGTGCCAGCAGCTCTTCAGAGGGAGTCACTGAAGCTTTCTTT
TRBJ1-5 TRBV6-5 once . CASSYSRGQPQHF TGTGCCAGCAGTTACAGCAGGGGTCAGCCCCAGCATTTT
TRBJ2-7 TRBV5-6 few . CASSSRPRGYEQYF TGTGCCAGCAGCTCGCGGCCTCGAGGCTACGAGCAGTACTTC
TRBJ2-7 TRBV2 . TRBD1 CASSDGQGAIQTYEQYF TGTGCCAGCAGTGACGGACAGGGGGCGATCCAAACCTACGAGCAGTACTTC
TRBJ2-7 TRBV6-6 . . CASSLGRPYEQYF TGTGCCAGCAGTTTGGGCAGGCCCTACGAGCAGTACTTC
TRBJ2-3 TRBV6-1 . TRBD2 CASSELAGADTQYF TGTGCCAGCAGTGAACTAGCGGGGGCAGATACGCAGTATTTT
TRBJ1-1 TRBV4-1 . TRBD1 CASSHPTGGFTNTEAFF TGCGCCAGCAGCCATCCGACAGGGGGCTTCACGAACACTGAAGCTTTCTTT
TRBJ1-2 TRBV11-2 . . CASSLGGGPHYGYTF TGTGCCAGCAGCTTAGGGGGGGGGCCTCACTATGGCTACACCTTC
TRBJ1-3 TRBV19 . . CASRHRNGNTIYF TGTGCCAGCAGACATCGGAATGGAAACACCATATATTTT